What follows are 16 T cell receptor beta chains derived from one specimen sequenced in a study of metastatic and nonmetastatic thyroid tumors. TCRdb ran MiXCR on the PCR reads. The repertoire includes some 20,000 clones, 20% to 25% of them detected once, and over 70% sits in the top ten. Prior to thyroid surgery, none of the patients had received any treatment. The sample comprised blood. Every receptor here comes from a male donor with papillary thyroid cancer or a benign thyroid nodule (not recorded which). Some clones in this sample may be carry-over from other donors' samples.

This rearrangement joins TRBV20-1 to TRBJ2-4; 8 positions agree with TRBD2. Germline V lookup: CDR1 DFQATT, CDR2 SNEGSKA (reference sequence). This CDR3 spans 15 amino acids. V shed 6 bases, J shed 0 bases, and the junction held 7 bases outside the gene matches. CDR3 loop: CSASTSGLAKNIQYF. The CDR3 region has the DNA TGCAGTGCATCAACTAGCGGCCTAGCCAAAAACATTCAGTACTTC.

This clone came up many times. J is TRBJ1-2 and V is TRBV19; no clear D. The ends were cut back, 2 bases at V and 8 bases at J, with 18 bases in the middle. This CDR3 has 15 residues. Looked up from germline, CDR1 is LNHDA and CDR2 is SQIVND (reference sequence). The CDR3 coding sequence is TGTGCCAGTAGTATAAACCCCCGCTCTGCGGCGGGCTACACCTTC. Translating gives CASSINPRSAAGYTF.

On this clone itself: A clone one base away is much larger, so this may be a read error. J is TRBJ1-2 and V is TRBV5-1; D might be TRBD1 (6 bases). Germline CDR1 SGHRS, CDR2 YFSETQ. This CDR3 is 13 amino acids long. Trimming stripped 6 bases from V and 5 bases from J, with 14 bases between. The chain's CDR3 is CASTPGQQYGYTF. The CDR3 DNA reads TGCGCCAGCACCCCGGGACAACAGTATGGCTACACCTTC.

The chain uses TRBV19 and TRBJ2-7; 7 bases are a match to TRBD1. The CDR3 length is 13 residues. J was trimmed by 2 bases and V by 9 bases; bases with no gene match: 7. Germline CDR1 LNHDA, CDR2 SQIVND (reference sequence). CDR3 loop: CASHGTATYEQYF. CDR3 sequence (DNA): TGTGCCAGCCATGGGACAGCGACCTACGAGCAGTACTTC.

In DNA form, the CDR3 reads TGTGCCAGCAGCTGGCAGGGATATGAGCAGTTCTTC. Translated, it gives CASSWQGYEQFF. The chain combines TRBV11-3 with TRBJ2-1, with D perhaps matching TRBD1 (5 bases). The germline V gene has CDR1 SGHNT and CDR2 YENEEA. V lost 4 bases and J 8 bases, leaving 9 bases between the germline ends. CDR3 length: 12 residues.

In its sample, this clone was seen a few times. One junction end disagrees with the germline gene, perhaps due to a read error. The rearrangement uses TRBV6-1 and TRBJ2-4, with 8 nucleotides matching TRBD1. There are 13 residues in the CDR3. Per germline, CDR1 MNHNS and CDR2 SASEGT. Written as DNA, the CDR3 is TGTTCCAGCAGTGAGGACAGGGCTCGGCTTTTGTACTTC. Protein sequence: CSSSEDRARLLYF.

This clone was found many times. This chain links TRBV11-1 with TRBJ2-3; D call uncertain. Germline V gene data show CDR1 as SGHAT and CDR2 as FQDESV (reference sequence). V shed 5 bases and J shed 2 bases, with 17 bases lying between them. CDR3 length: 16 residues. CDR3 protein: CASSTPSAENTDTQYF. In nucleotides, the CDR3 is TGTGCCAGCAGCACCCCGTCGGCGGAAAACACAGATACGCAGTATTTT.

The chain couples TRBV20-1 to TRBJ1-1; TRBD1 is a possible D gene (6 bases). V dropped 4 bases and J dropped 3 bases, with 12 bases sitting between them. The CDR3 has 13 amino acids. CDR1 DFQATT and CDR2 SNEGSKA come from the germline V gene (reference sequence). CDR3 DNA: TGCAGTGCTATACAGGGAGCCGACACTGAAGCTTTCTTT. This sequence encodes CSAIQGADTEAFF.

This clone was seen more than once but under ten times. A read error may be the cause here, since a much bigger clone is one base away. The chain is built from TRBV7-9 and TRBJ2-1, with D hard to call. The CDR3 has 12 amino acids. Germline CDR1 reads SEHNR; CDR2 reads FQNEAQ (reference sequence). For the CDR3, the DNA is TGTGCCAGCAGCTTCGCCGTCAATGAGCATTTCTTC. Translating it yields CASSFAVNEHFF.

In its sample, this clone was seen many times. V is TRBV20-1 and J is TRBJ1-6, with D unclear. The germline CDR1 and CDR2 sequences are DFQATT and SNEGSKA (reference sequence). V lost 6 bases, J lost 13 bases, and 16 bases lay in between. This CDR3 spans 12 amino acids. The CDR3 loop is CSAKAGQGPLHF. The CDR3 DNA sequence: TGCAGTGCCAAAGCTGGGCAAGGGCCCCTCCACTTT.

As regards this clone: Since a much larger clone is just one base distant, this may be a read error. J is TRBJ1-1 and V is TRBV18; D possibly corresponds to TRBD1 (5 bases). Germline loops: CDR1 KGHSH, CDR2 LQKENI. With 2 bases removed from V and 3 bases from J, the gap between germline ends came to 22 bases. CDR3 size: 18 residues. CDR3 bases: TGTGCCAGCTCACCAAAGAACAGGCTTGCAGCTTGGGACACTGAAGCTTTCTTT. As protein: CASSPKNRLAAWDTEAFF.

Comments on this clone: A much larger clonotype is one base distant, so this may be a read error. J is TRBJ2-5 and V is TRBV4-2; a possible D gene is TRBD1 (6 bases). The CDR3 extends over 14 amino acids. In germline, CDR1 is LGHNA, CDR2 YNFKEQ. The germline V and J ends were trimmed by 4 bases and 4 bases, with 13 bases remaining between them. The CDR3 DNA follows: TGTGCCAGCAGCCGCGGACAGTCAACAGAGACCCAGTACTTC. Protein product: CASSRGQSTETQYF.

In this sample, this clone is medium-sized. This chain uses TRBV6-2 or TRBV6-3 with TRBJ2-3; 9 bases align to TRBD1. Germline-derived CDR1 and CDR2 are MNHEY and SVGEGT. The CDR3 covers 16 residues. Germline trimming cut 5 bases from V and 4 bases from J; bases unmatched to any gene: 10. Written as DNA, the CDR3 is TGTGCCAGCAGTGTCCGGGACAGGGAAGGTTCAGATACGCAGTATTTT. Amino acid sequence: CASSVRDREGSDTQYF.

The sample holds many counts of this clone. V gene TRBV11-2 combines with J gene TRBJ2-7; D ambiguous. The CDR3 contains 14 residues. V lost 1 base and J lost 3, with 10 bases in between. Germline lookup yields CDR1 SGHAT and CDR2 FQNNGV. In DNA form, the CDR3 reads TGTGCCAGCAGCTTAGCGGCCGAGAGCTACGAGCAGTACTTC. Amino acid sequence: CASSLAAESYEQYF.

Concerning this clone itself: Just one base apart from a much larger clone, this may be a read error. This sequence joins TRBV27 and TRBJ1-1; D remains unclear. Germline values: CDR1 MNHEY, CDR2 SMNVEV (reference sequence). The CDR3 covers 14 residues. This CDR3 reads CVSSPSILNTEAFF. DNA for the CDR3: TGTGTCAGCAGTCCCTCCATACTGAACACTGAAGCTTTCTTT.

On this clone itself: This may be a read error: a much more frequent sequence differs by one nucleotide. The chain combines TRBV4-1 with TRBJ2-3; a possible D gene is TRBD1 (6 bases). The V end was cut by 4 bases, the J end by 3 bases, with 20 bases between. CDR1 and CDR2 (germline): MGHRA, YSYEKL. The CDR3 has 17 residues. CDR3 loop: CASSLTLGTTQTDTQYF. CDR3 nucleotide sequence: TGCGCCAGCAGCCTGACTCTAGGGACAACTCAAACAGATACGCAGTATTTT.